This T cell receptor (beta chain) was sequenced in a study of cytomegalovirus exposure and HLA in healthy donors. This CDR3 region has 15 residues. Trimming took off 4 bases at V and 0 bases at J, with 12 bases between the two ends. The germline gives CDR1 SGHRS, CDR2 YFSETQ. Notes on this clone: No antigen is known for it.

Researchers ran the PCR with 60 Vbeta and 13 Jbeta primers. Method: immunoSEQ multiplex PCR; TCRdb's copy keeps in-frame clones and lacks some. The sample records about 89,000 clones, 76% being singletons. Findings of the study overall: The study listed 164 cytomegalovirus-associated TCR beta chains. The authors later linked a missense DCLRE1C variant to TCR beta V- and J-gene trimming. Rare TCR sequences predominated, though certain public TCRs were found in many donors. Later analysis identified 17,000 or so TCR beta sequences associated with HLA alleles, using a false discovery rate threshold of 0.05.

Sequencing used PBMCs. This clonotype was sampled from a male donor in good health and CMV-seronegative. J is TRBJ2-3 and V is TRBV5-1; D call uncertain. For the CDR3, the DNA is TGCGCCAGCAGCCCGGGTTATTCTAGCACAGATACGCAGTATTTT. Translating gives CASSPGYSSTDTQYF.